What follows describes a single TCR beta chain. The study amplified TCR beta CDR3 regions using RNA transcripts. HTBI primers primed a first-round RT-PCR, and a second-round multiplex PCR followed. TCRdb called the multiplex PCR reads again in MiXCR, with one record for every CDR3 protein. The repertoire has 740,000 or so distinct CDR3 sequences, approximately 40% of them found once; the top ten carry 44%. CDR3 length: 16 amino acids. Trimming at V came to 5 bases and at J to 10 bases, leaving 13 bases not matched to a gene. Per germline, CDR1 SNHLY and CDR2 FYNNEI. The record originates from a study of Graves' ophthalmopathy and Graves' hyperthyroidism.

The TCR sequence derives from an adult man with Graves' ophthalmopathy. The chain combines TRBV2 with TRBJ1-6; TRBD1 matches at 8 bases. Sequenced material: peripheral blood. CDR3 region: CASSSIAGQGNSPLHF. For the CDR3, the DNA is TGTGCCAGCAGTTCAATTGCCGGACAGGGAAACTCACCCCTCCACTTT.